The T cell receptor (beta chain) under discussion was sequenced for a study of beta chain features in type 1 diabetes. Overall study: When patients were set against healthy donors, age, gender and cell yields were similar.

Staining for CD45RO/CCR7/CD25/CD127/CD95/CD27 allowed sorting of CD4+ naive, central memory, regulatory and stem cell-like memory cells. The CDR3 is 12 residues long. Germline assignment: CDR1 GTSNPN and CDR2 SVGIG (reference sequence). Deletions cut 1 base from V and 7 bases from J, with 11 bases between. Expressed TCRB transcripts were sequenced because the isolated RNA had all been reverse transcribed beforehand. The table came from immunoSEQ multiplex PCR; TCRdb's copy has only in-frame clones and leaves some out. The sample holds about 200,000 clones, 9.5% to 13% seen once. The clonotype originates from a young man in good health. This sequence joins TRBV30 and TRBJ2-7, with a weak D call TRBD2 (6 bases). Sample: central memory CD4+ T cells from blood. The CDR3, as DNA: TGTGCCTGGAGTGGGACCGGGGGTGAGCAGTACTTC. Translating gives CAWSGTGGEQYF.